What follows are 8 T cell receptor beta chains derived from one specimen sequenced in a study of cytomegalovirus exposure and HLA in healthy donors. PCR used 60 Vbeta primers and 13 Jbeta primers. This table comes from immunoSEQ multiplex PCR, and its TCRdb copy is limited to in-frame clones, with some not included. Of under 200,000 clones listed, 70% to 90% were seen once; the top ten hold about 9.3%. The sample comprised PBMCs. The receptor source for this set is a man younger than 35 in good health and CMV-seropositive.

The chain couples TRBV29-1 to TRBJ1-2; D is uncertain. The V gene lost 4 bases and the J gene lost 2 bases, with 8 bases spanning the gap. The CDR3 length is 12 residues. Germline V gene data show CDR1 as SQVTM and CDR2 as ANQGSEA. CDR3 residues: CSVVVGNYGYTF. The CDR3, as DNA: TGCAGCGTTGTGGTGGGCAACTATGGCTACACCTTC.

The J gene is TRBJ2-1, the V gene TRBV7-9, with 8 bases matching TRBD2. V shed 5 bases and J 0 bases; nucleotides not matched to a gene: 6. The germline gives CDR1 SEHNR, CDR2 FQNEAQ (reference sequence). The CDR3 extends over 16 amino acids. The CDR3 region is CASSPREGSSYNEQFF. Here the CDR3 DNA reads TGTGCCAGCAGCCCTCGGGAGGGAAGCTCCTACAATGAGCAGTTCTTC.

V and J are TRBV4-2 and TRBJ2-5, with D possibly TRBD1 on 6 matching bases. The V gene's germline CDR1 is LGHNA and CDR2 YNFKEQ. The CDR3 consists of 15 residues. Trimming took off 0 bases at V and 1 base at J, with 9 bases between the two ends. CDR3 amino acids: CASSQEGHFQETQYF. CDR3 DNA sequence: TGTGCCAGCAGCCAAGAGGGACACTTCCAAGAGACCCAGTACTTC.

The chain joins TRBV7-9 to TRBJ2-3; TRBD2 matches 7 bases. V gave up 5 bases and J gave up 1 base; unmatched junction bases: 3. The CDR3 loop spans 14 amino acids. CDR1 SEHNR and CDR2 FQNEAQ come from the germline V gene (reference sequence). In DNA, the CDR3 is TGTGCCAGCAGCCCTCGGGGGGGCACAGATACGCAGTATTTT. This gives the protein CASSPRGGTDTQYF.

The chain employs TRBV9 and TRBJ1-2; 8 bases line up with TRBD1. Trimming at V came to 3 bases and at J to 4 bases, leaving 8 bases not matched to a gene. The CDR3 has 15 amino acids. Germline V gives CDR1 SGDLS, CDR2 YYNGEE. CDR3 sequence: CASSAGQGQAYGYTF. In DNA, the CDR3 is TGTGCCAGCAGCGCCGGACAGGGCCAGGCCTATGGCTACACCTTC.

For the CDR3, the DNA is TGTGCCAGCAGCTTTTTGGGGACAGCCACACCCGAAGACTCCTACAATGAGCAGTTCTTC. Translation: CASSFLGTATPEDSYNEQFF. The J gene is TRBJ2-1, the V gene TRBV7-8; 7 nucleotides align to TRBD1. The CDR3 runs to 20 residues. Looked up from germline, CDR1 is SGHVS and CDR2 is FQNEAQ. The ends lost 3 bases at V and 0 bases at J; junction bases unmatched: 17.

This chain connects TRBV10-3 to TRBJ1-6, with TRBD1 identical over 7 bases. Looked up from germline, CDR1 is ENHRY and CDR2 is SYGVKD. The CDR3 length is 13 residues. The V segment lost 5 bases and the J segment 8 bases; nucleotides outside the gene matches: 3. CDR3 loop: CAISPGTDSPLHF. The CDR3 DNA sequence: TGTGCCATCAGTCCCGGGACAGATTCACCCCTCCACTTT.

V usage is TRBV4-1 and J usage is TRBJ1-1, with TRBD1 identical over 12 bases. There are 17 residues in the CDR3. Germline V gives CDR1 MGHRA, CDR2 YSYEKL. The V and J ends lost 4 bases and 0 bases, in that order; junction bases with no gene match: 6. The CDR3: CASSRGDRGLMNTEAFF. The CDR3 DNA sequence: TGCGCCAGCAGCCGGGGGGACAGGGGGCTTATGAACACTGAAGCTTTCTTT.